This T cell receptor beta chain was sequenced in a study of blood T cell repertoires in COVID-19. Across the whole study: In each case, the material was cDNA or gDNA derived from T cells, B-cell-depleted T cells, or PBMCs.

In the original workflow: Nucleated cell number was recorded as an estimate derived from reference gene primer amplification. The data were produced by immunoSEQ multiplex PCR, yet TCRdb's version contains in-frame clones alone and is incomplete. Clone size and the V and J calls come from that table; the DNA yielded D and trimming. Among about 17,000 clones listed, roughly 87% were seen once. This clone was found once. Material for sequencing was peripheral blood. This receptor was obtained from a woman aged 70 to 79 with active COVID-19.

The CDR3 loop is CASSLVQGRETQYF. CDR3 bases: TGTGCCAGCAGTTTAGTCCAGGGAAGGGAGACCCAGTACTTC. This chain joins TRBV27 and TRBJ2-5, with D possibly matching TRBD1 (5 bases). The germline V and J ends were trimmed by 2 bases and 5 bases, with 12 bases remaining between them. Germline CDR1 is MNHEY and CDR2 is SMNVEV (reference sequence). CDR3 length equals 14 residues.